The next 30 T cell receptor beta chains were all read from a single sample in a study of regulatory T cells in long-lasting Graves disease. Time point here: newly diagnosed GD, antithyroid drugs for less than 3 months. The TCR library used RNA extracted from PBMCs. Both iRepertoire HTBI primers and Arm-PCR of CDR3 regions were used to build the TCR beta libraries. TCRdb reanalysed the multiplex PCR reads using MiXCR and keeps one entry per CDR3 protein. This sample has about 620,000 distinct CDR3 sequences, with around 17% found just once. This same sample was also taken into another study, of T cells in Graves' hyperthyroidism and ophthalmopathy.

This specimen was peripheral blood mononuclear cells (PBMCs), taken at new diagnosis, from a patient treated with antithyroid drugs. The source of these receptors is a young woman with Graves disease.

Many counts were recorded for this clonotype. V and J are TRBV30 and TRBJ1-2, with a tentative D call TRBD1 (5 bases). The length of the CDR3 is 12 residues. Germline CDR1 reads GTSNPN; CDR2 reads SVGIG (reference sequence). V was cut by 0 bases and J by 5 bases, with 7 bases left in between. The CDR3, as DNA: TGTGCCTGGAGTGTTTCAGGGTATGGCTACACCTTC. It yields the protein CAWSVSGYGYTF.

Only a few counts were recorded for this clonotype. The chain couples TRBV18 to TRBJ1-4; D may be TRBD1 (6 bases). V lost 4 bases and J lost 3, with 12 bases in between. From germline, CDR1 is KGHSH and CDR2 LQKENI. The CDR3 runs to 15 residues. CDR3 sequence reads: CASSLLTGPNEKLFF. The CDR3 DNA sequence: TGTGCCAGCTCACTCCTTACAGGGCCTAATGAAAAACTGTTTTTT.

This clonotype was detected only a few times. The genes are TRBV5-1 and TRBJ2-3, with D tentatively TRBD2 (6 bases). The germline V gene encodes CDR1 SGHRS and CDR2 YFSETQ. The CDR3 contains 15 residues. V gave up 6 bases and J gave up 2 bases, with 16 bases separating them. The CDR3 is CASNLPGGDTDTQYF. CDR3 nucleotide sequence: TGCGCCAGCAACTTACCAGGAGGGGACACAGATACGCAGTATTTT.

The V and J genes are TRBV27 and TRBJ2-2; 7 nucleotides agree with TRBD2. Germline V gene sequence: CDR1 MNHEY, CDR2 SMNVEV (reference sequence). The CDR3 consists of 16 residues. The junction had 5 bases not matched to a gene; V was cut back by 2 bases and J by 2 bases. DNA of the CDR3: TGTGCCAGCAGTTTACAGGGAGGGCTTAACACCGGGGAGCTGTTTTTT. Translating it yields CASSLQGGLNTGELFF.

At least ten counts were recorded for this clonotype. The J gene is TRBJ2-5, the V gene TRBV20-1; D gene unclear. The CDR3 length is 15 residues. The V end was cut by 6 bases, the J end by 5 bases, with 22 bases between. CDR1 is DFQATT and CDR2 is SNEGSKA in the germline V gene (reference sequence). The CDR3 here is CSASDFLTEMETQYF. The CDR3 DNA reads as TGCAGTGCCAGCGACTTCTTAACGGAGATGGAGACCCAGTACTTC.

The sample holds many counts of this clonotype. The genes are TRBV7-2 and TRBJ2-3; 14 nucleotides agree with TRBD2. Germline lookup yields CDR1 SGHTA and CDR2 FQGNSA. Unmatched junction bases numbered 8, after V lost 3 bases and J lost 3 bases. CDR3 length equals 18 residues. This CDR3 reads CASSLRGGTSGSTDTQYF. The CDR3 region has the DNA TGTGCCAGCAGCTTGCGGGGTGGGACTAGCGGGAGTACAGATACGCAGTATTTT.

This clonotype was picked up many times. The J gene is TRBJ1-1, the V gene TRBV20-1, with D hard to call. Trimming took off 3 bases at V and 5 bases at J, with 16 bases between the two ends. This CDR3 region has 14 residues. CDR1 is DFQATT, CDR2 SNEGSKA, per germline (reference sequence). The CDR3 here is CSASADIGGTEAFF. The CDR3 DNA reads TGCAGTGCTAGCGCCGACATCGGTGGTACTGAAGCTTTCTTT.

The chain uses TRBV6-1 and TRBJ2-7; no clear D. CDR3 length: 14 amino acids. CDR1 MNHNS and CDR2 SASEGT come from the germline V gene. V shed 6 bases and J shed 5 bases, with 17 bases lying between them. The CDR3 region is CASRPRTFKNEQYF. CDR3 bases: TGTGCCAGCAGGCCCCGTACTTTCAAAAACGAGCAGTACTTC.

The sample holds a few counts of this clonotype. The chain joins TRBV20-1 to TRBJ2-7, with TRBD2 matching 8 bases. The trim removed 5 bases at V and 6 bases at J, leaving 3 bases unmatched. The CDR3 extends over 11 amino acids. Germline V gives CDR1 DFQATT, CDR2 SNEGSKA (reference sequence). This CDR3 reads CSAVGTSEQYF. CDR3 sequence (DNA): TGCAGTGCTGTAGGGACTAGCGAGCAGTACTTC.

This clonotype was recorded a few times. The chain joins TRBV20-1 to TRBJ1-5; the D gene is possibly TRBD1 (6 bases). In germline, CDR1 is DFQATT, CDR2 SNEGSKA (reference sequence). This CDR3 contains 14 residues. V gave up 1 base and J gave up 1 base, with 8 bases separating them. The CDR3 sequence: CSARGGQSNQPQHF. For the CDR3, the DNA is TGCAGTGCTAGAGGGGGGCAGAGCAATCAGCCCCAGCATTTT.

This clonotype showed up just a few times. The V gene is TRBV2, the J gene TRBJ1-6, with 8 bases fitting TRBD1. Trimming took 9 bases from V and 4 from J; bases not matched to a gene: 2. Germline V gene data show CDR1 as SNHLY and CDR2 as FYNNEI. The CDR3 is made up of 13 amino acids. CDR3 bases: TGTGCCAGAAGGACAGGGTATAATTCACCCCTCCACTTT. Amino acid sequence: CARRTGYNSPLHF.

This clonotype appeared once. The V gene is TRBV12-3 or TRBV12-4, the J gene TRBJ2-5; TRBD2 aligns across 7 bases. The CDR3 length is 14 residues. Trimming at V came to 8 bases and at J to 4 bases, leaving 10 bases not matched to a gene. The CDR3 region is CASRPTIAGETQYF. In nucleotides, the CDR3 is TGTGCCAGCCGTCCCACCATAGCGGGAGAGACCCAGTACTTC.

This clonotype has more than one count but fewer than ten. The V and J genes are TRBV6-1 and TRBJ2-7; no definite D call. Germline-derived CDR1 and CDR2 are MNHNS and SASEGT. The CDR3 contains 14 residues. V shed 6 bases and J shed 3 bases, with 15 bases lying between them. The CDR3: CASRFGLGLYEQYF. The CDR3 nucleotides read TGTGCCAGCAGATTCGGCCTTGGCCTCTACGAGCAGTACTTC.

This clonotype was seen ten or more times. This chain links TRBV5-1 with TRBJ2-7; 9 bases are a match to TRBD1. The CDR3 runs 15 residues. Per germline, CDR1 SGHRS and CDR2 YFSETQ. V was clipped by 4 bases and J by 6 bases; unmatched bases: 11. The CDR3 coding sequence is TGCGCCAGCAGCCCGGACAGGGGCCGCGGGGGCGAGCAGTACTTC. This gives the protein CASSPDRGRGGEQYF.

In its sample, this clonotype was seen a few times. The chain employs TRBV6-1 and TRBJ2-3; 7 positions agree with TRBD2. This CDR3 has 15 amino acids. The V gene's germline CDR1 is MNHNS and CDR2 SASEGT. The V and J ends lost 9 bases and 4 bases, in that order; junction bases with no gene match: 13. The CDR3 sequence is CASTKAGLSPDTQYF. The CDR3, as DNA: TGTGCCAGTACGAAAGCGGGGCTATCCCCAGATACGCAGTATTTT.

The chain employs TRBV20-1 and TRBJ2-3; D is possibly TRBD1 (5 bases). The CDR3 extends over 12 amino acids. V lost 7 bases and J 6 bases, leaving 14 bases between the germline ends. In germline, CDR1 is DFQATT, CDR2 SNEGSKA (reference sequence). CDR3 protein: CSVGLPTDTQYF. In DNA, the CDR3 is TGCAGTGTGGGGCTACCCACCGATACGCAGTATTTT.

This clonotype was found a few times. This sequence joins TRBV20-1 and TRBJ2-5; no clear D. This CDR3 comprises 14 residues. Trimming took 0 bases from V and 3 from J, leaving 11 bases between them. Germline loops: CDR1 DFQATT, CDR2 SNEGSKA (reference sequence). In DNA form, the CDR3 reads TGCAGTGCTAGAGATCTCGGCGGTAAAGAGACCCAGTACTTC. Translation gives CSARDLGGKETQYF.

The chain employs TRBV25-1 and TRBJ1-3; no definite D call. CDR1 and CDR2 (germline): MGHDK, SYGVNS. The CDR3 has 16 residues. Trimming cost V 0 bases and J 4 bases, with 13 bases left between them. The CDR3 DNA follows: TGTGCCAGCAGTGAATATGCAGGTCCCAACGGAAACACCATATATTTT. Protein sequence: CASSEYAGPNGNTIYF.

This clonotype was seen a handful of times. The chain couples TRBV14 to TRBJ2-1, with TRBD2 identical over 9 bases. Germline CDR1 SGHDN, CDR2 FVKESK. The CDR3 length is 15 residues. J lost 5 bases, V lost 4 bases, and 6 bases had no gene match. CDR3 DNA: TGTGCCAGCAGCCCTGGACTAGCGCCCAACAATGAGCAGTTCTTC. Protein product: CASSPGLAPNNEQFF.

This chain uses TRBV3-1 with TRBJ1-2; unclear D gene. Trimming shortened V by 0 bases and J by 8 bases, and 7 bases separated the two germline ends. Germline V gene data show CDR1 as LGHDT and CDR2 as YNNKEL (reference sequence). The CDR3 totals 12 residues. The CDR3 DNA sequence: TGTGCCAGCAGCCAAGATCTTGGGGGCTACACCTTC. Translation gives CASSQDLGGYTF.

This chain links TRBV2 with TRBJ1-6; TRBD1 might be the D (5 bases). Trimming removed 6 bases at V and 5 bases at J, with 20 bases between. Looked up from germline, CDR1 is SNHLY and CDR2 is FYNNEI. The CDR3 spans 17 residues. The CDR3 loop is CASSAQGRGVDNSPLHF. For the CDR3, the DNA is TGTGCCAGCAGCGCCCAGGGACGAGGGGTAGATAATTCACCCCTCCACTTT.

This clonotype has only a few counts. The CDR3 DNA reads as TGTGCCAGCAGCCGTCGTGTAGGGCCTGGAAACACCATATATTTT. This translates into CASSRRVGPGNTIYF. The chain joins TRBV28 to TRBJ1-3; no clear D gene. Deletions cut 6 bases from V and 2 bases from J, with 14 bases between. The CDR3 runs 15 residues. Germline V gene sequence: CDR1 MDHEN, CDR2 SYDVKM.

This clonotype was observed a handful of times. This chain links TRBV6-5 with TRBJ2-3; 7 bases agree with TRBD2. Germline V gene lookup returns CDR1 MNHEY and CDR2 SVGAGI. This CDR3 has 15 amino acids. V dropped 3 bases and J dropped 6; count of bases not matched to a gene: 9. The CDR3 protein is CASSYVGGILDTQYF. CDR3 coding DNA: TGTGCCAGCAGTTATGTGGGAGGGATCCTGGATACGCAGTATTTT.

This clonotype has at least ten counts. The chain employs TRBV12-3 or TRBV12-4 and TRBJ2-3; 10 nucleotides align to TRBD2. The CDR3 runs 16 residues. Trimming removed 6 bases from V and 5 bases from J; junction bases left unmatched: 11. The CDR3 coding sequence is TGTGCCAGCAGAAGGACTAGCGGTGCCTCCGGAGATACGCAGTATTTT. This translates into CASRRTSGASGDTQYF.

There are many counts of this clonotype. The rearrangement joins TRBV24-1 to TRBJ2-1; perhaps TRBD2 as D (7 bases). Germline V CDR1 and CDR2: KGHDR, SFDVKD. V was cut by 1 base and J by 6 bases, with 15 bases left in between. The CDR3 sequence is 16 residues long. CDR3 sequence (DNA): TGTGCCACCAGTGATTTTCGGGGGGCGCAGCTCAATGAGCAGTTCTTC. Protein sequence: CATSDFRGAQLNEQFF.

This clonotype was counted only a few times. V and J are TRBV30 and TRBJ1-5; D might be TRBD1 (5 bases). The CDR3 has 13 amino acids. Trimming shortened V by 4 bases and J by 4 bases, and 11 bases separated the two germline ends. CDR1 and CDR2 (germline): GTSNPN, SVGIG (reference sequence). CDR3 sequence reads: CAWNRGSNQPQHF. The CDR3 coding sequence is TGTGCCTGGAATAGGGGTTCGAATCAGCCCCAGCATTTT.

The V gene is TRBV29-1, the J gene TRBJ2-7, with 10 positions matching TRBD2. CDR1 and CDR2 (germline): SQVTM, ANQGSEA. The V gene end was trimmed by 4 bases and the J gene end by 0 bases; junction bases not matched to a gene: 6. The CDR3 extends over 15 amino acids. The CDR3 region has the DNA TGCAGCGTTGTCAAACTAGCGGGAAACTCCTACGAGCAGTACTTC. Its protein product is CSVVKLAGNSYEQYF.

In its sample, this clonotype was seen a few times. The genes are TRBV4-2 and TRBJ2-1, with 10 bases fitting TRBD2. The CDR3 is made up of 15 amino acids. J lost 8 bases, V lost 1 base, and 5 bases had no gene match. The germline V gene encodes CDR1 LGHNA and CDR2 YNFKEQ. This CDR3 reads CASSQGTSGRYEQFF. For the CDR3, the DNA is TGTGCCAGCAGCCAAGGGACTAGCGGAAGATATGAGCAGTTCTTC.

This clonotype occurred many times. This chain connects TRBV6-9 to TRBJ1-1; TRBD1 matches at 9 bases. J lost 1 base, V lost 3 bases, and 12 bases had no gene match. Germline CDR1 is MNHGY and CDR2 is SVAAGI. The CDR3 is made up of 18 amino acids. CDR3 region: CASSYMGPQGARNTEAFF. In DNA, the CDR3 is TGTGCCAGCAGTTACATGGGGCCACAGGGGGCGAGGAACACTGAAGCTTTCTTT.

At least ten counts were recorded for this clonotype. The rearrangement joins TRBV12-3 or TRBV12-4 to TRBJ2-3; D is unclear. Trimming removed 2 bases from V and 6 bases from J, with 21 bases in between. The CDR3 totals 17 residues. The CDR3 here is CASSLIPGRLISDTQYF. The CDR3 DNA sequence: TGTGCCAGCAGTTTAATCCCGGGCAGGTTAATTTCGGATACGCAGTATTTT.